This T cell receptor (beta chain) was identified during a study of CD8 T cells in Susac syndrome (dated by TCRdb to between 2017 and 2020). With respect to the entire study: Whether CD8+ T cell activation and differentiation in Susac syndrome was antigen driven was tested using repertoire sequencing. CD8+ T cell repertoire clonality was compared between 11 to 12 healthy donors, approximately 14 Susac syndrome patients and about 15 multiple sclerosis patients. What the work shows at the level of the full study, not this receptor alone: The number of individuals in the TCR sequencing and HLA analysis was recognized as being relatively small.

Concerning this clonotype: Its antigen is currently not known. Base qualities are missing; no much larger clone stands one base away.

Peripheral blood CD8+ and CD4+ T cells from healthy donors, Susac syndrome patients and multiple sclerosis patients were profiled using high-throughput TCR beta sequencing. The multiple sclerosis controls were treatment-naive patients whose relapsing-remitting disease, either stable or active, fulfilled the revised McDonald criteria. Bulk CD8+ and CD4+ T cells were purified magnetically by negative isolation, whereas CD8+ TEMRA cells were enriched by FACS. Blood was collected in EDTA tubes and processed within 24 hours, with PBMCs isolated through density gradient centrifugation. PBMCs intended for TCR sequencing were cryopreserved in liquid nitrogen and thawed later in a water bath at 37 degrees C. Purity of sorted or isolated CD4+, CD8+ and CD8+ TEMRA cells was at least 90%. RNA was extracted using the RNeasy kit, and 0.5 to 1 microgram was reverse transcribed with random hexamers. The immunoSEQ multiplex PCR assay, which covers 54 Vbeta and 13 Jbeta segments, was used to amplify TCR beta CDR3 regions. Bias from PCR amplification was corrected by using a synthetic template baseline for primer optimization and for computational correction. As for the original processing: Only productive sequences were kept, with reads annotated to V, D and J genes according to IMGT and analyzed in immunoSEQ Analyzer. Clonality was computed as one minus Shannon entropy normalized by log2 of the number of productive unique sequences. Public and private clones were assessed among the 100 most prevalent clones of each patient and control. Susac-specific clones were defined as absent from healthy and MS cohorts, around 970 published viral clones and other ImmuneACCESS disease sequences. In-frame beta chains were kept once TCRdb had trimmed the public reads at Q25 with fastp and called clones with MiXCR. Each entry merges the rows of one CDR3 protein and shows their most common DNA and genes. TCRdb's processing, not the authors', yielded these V and J calls. The sample table records some 300,000 distinct CDR3 sequences; 85% of these occur just once. The ten largest clones represent approximately 0.2% of the sample.

The CDR3 goes from the cysteine to the phenylalanine over 17 residues. Just the 51-base CDR3 DNA is kept, in frame starting at base 1. Relative to germline, V is missing 4 bases and J is missing 1 base, with 10 bases of the junction outside any gene match. The germline V gene encodes CDR1 LGHNA and CDR2 YSLEER. The receptor was isolated from a human donor with multiple sclerosis. The sequence links TRBV4-3 to TRBJ2-1, and TRBD1 aligns with 7 junction nucleotides. The source material was CD8+ T cells from PBMCs. The CDR3 is CASSLGGQKLSYNEQFF. At the DNA level, the sequence is TGCGCCAGCAGCCTTGGGGGACAGAAGTTATCCTACAATGAGCAGTTCTTC.